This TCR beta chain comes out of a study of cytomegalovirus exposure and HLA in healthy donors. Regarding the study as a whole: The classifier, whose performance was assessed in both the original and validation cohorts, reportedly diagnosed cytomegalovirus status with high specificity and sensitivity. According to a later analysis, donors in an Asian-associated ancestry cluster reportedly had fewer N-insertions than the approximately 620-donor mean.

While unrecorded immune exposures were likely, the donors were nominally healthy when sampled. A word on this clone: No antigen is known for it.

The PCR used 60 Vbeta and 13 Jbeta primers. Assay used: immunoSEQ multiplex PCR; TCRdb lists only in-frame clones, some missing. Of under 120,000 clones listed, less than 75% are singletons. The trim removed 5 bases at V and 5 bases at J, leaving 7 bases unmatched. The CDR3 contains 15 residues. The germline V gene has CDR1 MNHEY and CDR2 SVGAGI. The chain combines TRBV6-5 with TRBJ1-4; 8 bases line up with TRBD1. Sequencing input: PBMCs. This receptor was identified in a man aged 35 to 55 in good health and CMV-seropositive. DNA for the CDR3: TGTGCCAGCAGTCCTGGACAGGGTCTAAATGAAAAACTGTTTTTT. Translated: CASSPGQGLNEKLFF.